One T cell receptor (beta chain) is described in this entry. No antigen is known for it. The PCR made use of 60 Vbeta and 13 Jbeta primers. Generated by immunoSEQ multiplex PCR, the TCRdb table keeps only in-frame clones and is missing some. The table lists about 120,000 clones, over 60% of them singletons, with less than 3.5% in the top ten. The sample is drawn from a study of cytomegalovirus exposure and HLA in healthy donors. Overall study findings and caveats: Over 150 TCR beta chains were listed as cytomegalovirus-associated. Another analysis was done later, and it associated 16,951 TCR beta sequences with HLA alleles at 0.05 false discovery rate.

All the people who gave samples were healthy bone marrow donors. The CDR3 has 13 amino acids. Trimming removed 5 bases from V and 1 base from J, with 8 bases in between. CDR1 MGHDK and CDR2 SYGVNS come from the germline V gene. This chain uses TRBV25-1 with TRBJ1-1; tentative D call: TRBD1 (6 bases). This TCR was recovered from a woman aged 40 to 50 in good health and CMV-seropositive. The material sequenced was PBMCs. CDR3 in amino acids: CASSPQGNTEAFF. The DNA for the CDR3 is TGTGCCAGCAGTCCACAGGGGAACACTGAAGCTTTCTTT.